Listed below are T cell receptor beta chains from one sample, sequenced in a study of blood T cell repertoires in COVID-19. TCRdb's table, derived via immunoSEQ multiplex PCR, lists solely in-frame clones and lacks some. In the table there are approximately 340,000 clones, about nine tenths of which are singletons. Sequencing was carried out using peripheral blood. The receptors originated from a man aged 25 to 45 with COVID-19, enrolled during active disease. The CDR3 runs from the conserved cysteine through the conserved F or W. Each record gives: CDR3 protein, CDR3 DNA, J gene, D gene, V gene, clone size. A D gene is named only where the DNA matches it firmly. Only some rows state a clone size, as once, few, many or a class for expanded clones.

CDR3: CASSQTNRGNTIYF
DNA: TGTGCCAGCAGTCAAACTAACCGGGGAAACACCATATATTTT
J: TRBJ1-3
D: .
V: TRBV11-2
size: few

CDR3: CASSQYPVPQMNTEAFF
DNA: TGCGCCAGCAGCCAGTACCCTGTACCCCAGATGAACACTGAAGCTTTCTTT
J: TRBJ1-1
D: .
V: TRBV4-1
size: .

CDR3: CASSPRLGESNSPLHF
DNA: TGTGCCAGTAGTCCCCGGTTAGGGGAATCTAATTCACCCCTCCACTTT
J: TRBJ1-6
D: .
V: TRBV19
size: .

CDR3: CASRGTSGNRAYNEQFF
DNA: TGTGCCAGCCGCGGGACTAGCGGGAATAGGGCCTACAATGAGCAGTTCTTC
J: TRBJ2-1
D: TRBD2
V: TRBV27
size: .

CDR3: CASSLNSRAYNSPLHF
DNA: TGTGCCAGCAGTCTCAATTCCAGGGCTTATAATTCACCCCTCCACTTT
J: TRBJ1-6
D: .
V: TRBV11-2
size: .

CDR3: CSVPLAQGNRDEQFF
DNA: TGCAGCGTTCCTTTAGCACAGGGAAATCGGGATGAGCAGTTCTTC
J: TRBJ2-1
D: .
V: TRBV29-1
size: .

CDR3: CASSMAGQGNEKLFF
DNA: TGTGCCAGTAGTATGGCGGGACAGGGGAATGAAAAACTGTTTTTT
J: TRBJ1-4
D: TRBD1
V: TRBV19
size: .

CDR3: CASSHAPGNSGYTF
DNA: TGTGCCAGCAGCCACGCCCCCGGGAATAGTGGCTACACCTTC
J: TRBJ1-2
D: .
V: TRBV3-1/TRBV3-2
size: .

CDR3: CASRGSIPKETQYF
DNA: TGTGCCTCAAGGGGCAGCATTCCCAAGGAGACCCAGTACTTC
J: TRBJ2-5
D: .
V: TRBV30
size: .

CDR3: CASSPGGQGITGELFF
DNA: TGTGCCAGCAGCCCAGGGGGACAGGGGATCACCGGGGAGCTGTTTTTT
J: TRBJ2-2
D: TRBD1
V: TRBV4-2
size: .

CDR3: CASSSRGWASNEQYF
DNA: TGTGCCAGCAGTTCGAGGGGGTGGGCGTCGAACGAGCAGTACTTC
J: TRBJ2-7
D: .
V: TRBV7-2
size: .

CDR3: CASSQDLRQRGPFFSTDTQYF
DNA: TGTGCCAGCAGCCAAGATCTGAGGCAGCGGGGGCCTTTTTTTAGCACAGATACGCAGTATTTT
J: TRBJ2-3
D: TRBD2
V: TRBV4-2
size: .

CDR3: CASSLGGRDTEAFF
DNA: TGTGCCAGCAGCTTGGGGGGACGGGACACTGAAGCTTTCTTT
J: TRBJ1-1
D: .
V: TRBV7-9
size: .

CDR3: CASRGDAMNTEAFF
DNA: TGTGCCAGCAGGGGAGATGCCATGAACACTGAAGCTTTCTTT
J: TRBJ1-1
D: .
V: TRBV9
size: .

CDR3: CASSRRASGRDTGELFF
DNA: TGTGCCAGCAGCCGGCGGGCTAGCGGGAGGGATACCGGGGAGCTGTTTTTT
J: TRBJ2-2
D: TRBD2
V: TRBV11-2
size: once

CDR3: CSVGLAGESYNEQFF
DNA: TGCAGCGTTGGGCTAGCGGGAGAATCCTACAATGAGCAGTTCTTC
J: TRBJ2-1
D: TRBD2
V: TRBV29-1
size: .

CDR3: CASSFDSGEAFF
DNA: TGTGCCAGCAGTTTTGATTCGGGTGAAGCTTTCTTT
J: TRBJ1-1
D: .
V: TRBV12-3/TRBV12-4
size: .

CDR3: CASGYRGPNEKLFF
DNA: TGCGCCAGCGGCTACAGGGGGCCGAATGAAAAACTGTTTTTT
J: TRBJ1-4
D: TRBD1
V: TRBV4-3
size: .

CDR3: CASTSGSLEQYF
DNA: TGTGCCAGCACTAGCGGGAGCCTTGAGCAGTACTTC
J: TRBJ2-7
D: TRBD2
V: TRBV27
size: few

CDR3: CASSSGGGPQETQYF
DNA: TGTGCCAGCAGCTCGGGCGGGGGGCCGCAAGAGACCCAGTACTTC
J: TRBJ2-5
D: TRBD2
V: TRBV11-2
size: .

CDR3: CSASLPSGGADYEQYF
DNA: TGCAGTGCTAGTCTCCCTAGCGGGGGGGCCGACTACGAGCAGTACTTC
J: TRBJ2-7
D: TRBD2
V: TRBV20-1
size: .

CDR3: CASSPTGASLYGYTF
DNA: TGTGCCAGCTCACCCACAGGGGCCTCCCTCTATGGCTACACCTTC
J: TRBJ1-2
D: TRBD1
V: TRBV18
size: once

CDR3: CASVPSGGSSYEQYF
DNA: TGTGCCAGCGTTCCTAGCGGGGGAAGCTCCTACGAGCAGTACTTC
J: TRBJ2-7
D: TRBD2
V: TRBV6-5
size: .

CDR3: CASSLQGNTEAFF
DNA: TGTGCCAGCAGCTTACAGGGGAACACTGAAGCTTTCTTT
J: TRBJ1-1
D: .
V: TRBV27
size: .

CDR3: CASKRGRGLGVETQYF
DNA: TGTGCCAGCAAGAGGGGCCGGGGACTAGGAGTGGAGACCCAGTACTTC
J: TRBJ2-5
D: TRBD2
V: TRBV2
size: once

CDR3: CASSVTGGDQPQHF
DNA: TGTGCCAGCAGCGTCACAGGGGGCGATCAGCCCCAGCATTTT
J: TRBJ1-5
D: TRBD1
V: TRBV7-9
size: .

CDR3: CASSPDHISGGTRPDTQYF
DNA: TGTGCCAGCTCACCCGACCATATTAGCGGGGGGACCCGACCAGATACGCAGTATTTT
J: TRBJ2-3
D: TRBD2
V: TRBV18
size: once

CDR3: CASSQLGQDPFRPQHF
DNA: TGTGCCAGCAGTCAACTCGGACAGGACCCTTTTCGCCCCCAGCATTTT
J: TRBJ1-5
D: TRBD1
V: TRBV28
size: .

CDR3: CASRNQGRAGNQPQHF
DNA: TGTGCCAGTAGAAACCAGGGCAGGGCTGGCAATCAGCCCCAGCATTTT
J: TRBJ1-5
D: .
V: TRBV19
size: .

CDR3: CAWSIGQGATEAFF
DNA: TGTGCCTGGAGTATCGGCCAGGGGGCGACTGAAGCTTTCTTT
J: TRBJ1-1
D: TRBD1
V: TRBV30
size: .

CDR3: CASSPEDRAWGYGYTF
DNA: TGTGCCAGCAGTCCAGAGGACAGGGCCTGGGGCTATGGCTACACCTTC
J: TRBJ1-2
D: TRBD1
V: TRBV27
size: once

CDR3: CASSYGTPDQPQHF
DNA: TGTGCCAGCAGTTACGGGACACCAGATCAGCCCCAGCATTTT
J: TRBJ1-5
D: .
V: TRBV6-5
size: .

CDR3: CASGLSPTGGMGTEAFF
DNA: TGTGCTAGTGGTTTGTCGCCGACAGGGGGCATGGGGACTGAAGCTTTCTTT
J: TRBJ1-1
D: TRBD1
V: TRBV12-5
size: .

CDR3: CASSLVSLVDTQYF
DNA: TGTGCCAGCAGCTTAGTTTCTTTAGTAGATACGCAGTATTTT
J: TRBJ2-3
D: .
V: TRBV11-2
size: .

CDR3: CASSLGQQETQYF
DNA: TGTGCCAGCAGCTTAGGGCAGCAAGAGACCCAGTACTTC
J: TRBJ2-5
D: .
V: TRBV11-3
size: .

CDR3: CASSLTSAQETQYF
DNA: TGCGCCAGCAGCTTGACTAGCGCTCAAGAGACCCAGTACTTC
J: TRBJ2-5
D: TRBD2
V: TRBV5-1
size: few

CDR3: CASRFLRGVDYNEQFF
DNA: TGTGCCAGCAGATTCCTAAGGGGTGTCGACTACAATGAGCAGTTCTTC
J: TRBJ2-1
D: .
V: TRBV7-2
size: few

CDR3: CASSLISGGAANTGELFF
DNA: TGTGCCAGCAGCTTAATAAGCGGGGGGGCCGCGAACACCGGGGAGCTGTTTTTT
J: TRBJ2-2
D: TRBD2
V: TRBV7-3
size: .

CDR3: CASSIGIVGEGEKLFF
DNA: TGTGCCAGTAGTATTGGAATAGTAGGCGAGGGTGAAAAACTGTTTTTT
J: TRBJ1-4
D: .
V: TRBV19
size: few

CDR3: CASSVTGGLNYGYTF
DNA: TGCGCCAGCAGCGTGACAGGGGGCTTAAACTATGGCTACACCTTC
J: TRBJ1-2
D: TRBD1
V: TRBV5-1
size: .

CDR3: CASSPGLMSYEQYF
DNA: TGTGCCAGCTCACCAGGGCTAATGAGTTACGAGCAGTACTTC
J: TRBJ2-7
D: .
V: TRBV18
size: .

CDR3: CASSFQGQGETQYF
DNA: TGTGCCAGCAGCTTTCAGGGACAGGGGGAGACCCAGTACTTC
J: TRBJ2-5
D: TRBD1
V: TRBV7-2
size: once

CDR3: CASSSPGALSTDTQYF
DNA: TGTGCCAGCAGTTCCCCGGGTGCCCTTAGCACAGATACGCAGTATTTT
J: TRBJ2-3
D: .
V: TRBV6-5
size: .

CDR3: CASIRGPTDYYEQYF
DNA: TGTGCCAGCATAAGGGGGCCCACTGACTATTACGAGCAGTACTTC
J: TRBJ2-7
D: TRBD1
V: TRBV2
size: .

CDR3: CASSWGRGSYNSPLHF
DNA: TGTGCCAGCAGCTGGGGCAGGGGCTCCTATAATTCACCCCTCCACTTT
J: TRBJ1-6
D: .
V: TRBV7-8
size: .

CDR3: CASSGQTGNSGDTQYF
DNA: TGTGCCAGCAGCGGACAAACAGGGAACTCCGGGGATACGCAGTATTTT
J: TRBJ2-3
D: .
V: TRBV5-6
size: .

CDR3: CASSLVVGEAYGYTF
DNA: TGTGCCAGCAGCTTAGTCGTTGGGGAGGCCTATGGCTACACCTTC
J: TRBJ1-2
D: .
V: TRBV11-2
size: .

CDR3: CASSNPGEWNYGYTF
DNA: TGTGCCAGCAGTAACCCAGGGGAGTGGAACTATGGCTACACCTTC
J: TRBJ1-2
D: .
V: TRBV6-5
size: .

CDR3: CATSTGQGEAFF
DNA: TGTGCCACAAGCACAGGGCAGGGTGAAGCTTTCTTT
J: TRBJ1-1
D: .
V: TRBV24-1
size: .

CDR3: CASKIQGFSNQPQHF
DNA: TGTGCCAGCAAAATACAGGGGTTTAGCAATCAGCCCCAGCATTTT
J: TRBJ1-5
D: TRBD1
V: TRBV28
size: .

CDR3: CASSPGLPHNEQFF
DNA: TGTGCCAGCAGCCCAGGACTGCCACACAATGAGCAGTTCTTC
J: TRBJ2-1
D: .
V: TRBV7-9
size: .

CDR3: CASSLDINYGYTF
DNA: TGTGCCAGCAGTCTGGACATTAACTATGGCTACACCTTC
J: TRBJ1-2
D: .
V: TRBV12-3/TRBV12-4
size: .